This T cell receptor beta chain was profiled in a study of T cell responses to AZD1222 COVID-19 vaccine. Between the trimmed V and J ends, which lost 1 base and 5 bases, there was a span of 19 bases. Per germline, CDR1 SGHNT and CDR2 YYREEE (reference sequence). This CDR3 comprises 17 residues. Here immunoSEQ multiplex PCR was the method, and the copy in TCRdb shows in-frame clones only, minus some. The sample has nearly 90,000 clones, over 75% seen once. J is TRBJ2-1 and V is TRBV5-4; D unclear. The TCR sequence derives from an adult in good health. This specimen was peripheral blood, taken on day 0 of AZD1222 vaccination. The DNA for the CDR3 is TGTGCCAGCAGCTTGAATGGGCGGTCCTCACCGAACAATGAGCAGTTCTTC. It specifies CASSLNGRSSPNNEQFF.